This entry lists 11 T cell receptor beta chains sequenced from one sample in a study of blood T cell repertoires in COVID-19. Data came from immunoSEQ multiplex PCR; TCRdb stores just in-frame clones and leaves some out. Here the sample spans more than 60,000 clones, 85% to 90% being singletons. Specimen: peripheral blood. These receptors all stem from a woman aged 50 to 65 with active or convalescent COVID-19.

This clone was seen more than once but under ten times. The chain couples TRBV7-9 to TRBJ1-1, with 8 bases identical to TRBD1. The CDR3 spans 14 residues. Germline loops: CDR1 SEHNR, CDR2 FQNEAQ (reference sequence). Trimming cost V 6 bases and J 5 bases; bases outside gene matches: 8. CDR3 sequence reads: CASRSTGGRTEAFF. The CDR3 DNA reads as TGTGCCAGCAGATCCACAGGGGGAAGGACTGAAGCTTTCTTT.

V usage is TRBV19 and J usage is TRBJ2-2, with TRBD1 matching over 7 bases. The germline gives CDR1 LNHDA, CDR2 SQIVND (reference sequence). This CDR3 is 13 amino acids long. The V gene end was trimmed by 5 bases and the J gene end by 6 bases; junction bases not matched to a gene: 3. The CDR3 is CASSYTGAGELFF. As DNA, the CDR3 is TGTGCCAGTAGTTACACAGGGGCCGGGGAGCTGTTTTTT.

This chain connects TRBV10-3 to TRBJ2-3, with 10 bases aligning to TRBD2. After removal of 7 bases from V and 4 bases from J, the junction contained 11 bases not matched to a gene. There are 16 residues in the CDR3. CDR1 and CDR2 from the germline V gene are ENHRY and SYGVKD. The CDR3 DNA is TGTGCCATCAAGGCTTCTAGCGGGAGAGGTGCAGATACGCAGTATTTT. Translation: CAIKASSGRGADTQYF.

This clone was picked up a small number of times. The chain combines TRBV7-8 with TRBJ2-5; 13 positions match TRBD2. The CDR3 covers 18 residues. V trimming: 4 bases; J trimming: 5 bases; junction bases outside the gene matches: 13. In germline, CDR1 is SGHVS, CDR2 FQNEAQ. The CDR3 loop is CASSSRLLRTSGSETQYF. For the CDR3, the DNA is TGTGCCAGCAGCTCCCGCCTCCTTCGGACTAGCGGGAGTGAGACCCAGTACTTC.

The V and J genes are TRBV5-6 and TRBJ1-2, with D tentatively TRBD1 (5 bases). CDR1 SGHDT and CDR2 YYEEEE come from the germline V gene. This CDR3 is built from 14 residues. Trimming pared 4 bases from V and 4 bases from J, leaving 14 bases between. The CDR3 region is CASSERGGVYGYTF. CDR3 nucleotide sequence: TGTGCCAGCAGCGAAAGGGGAGGGGTCTATGGCTACACCTTC.

J is TRBJ2-7 and V is TRBV2, with 10 bases fitting TRBD1. The CDR3 consists of 14 residues. Unmatched junction bases numbered 5, after V lost 6 bases and J lost 3 bases. The germline gives CDR1 SNHLY, CDR2 FYNNEI. The CDR3 DNA reads as TGTGCCAGCAGGACCGGGACAGGGGACTACGAGCAGTACTTC. Its protein is CASRTGTGDYEQYF.

The chain combines TRBV4-1 with TRBJ2-7; D unresolved. CDR3 length: 13 residues. Germline V gene data show CDR1 as MGHRA and CDR2 as YSYEKL. The V end was cut by 1 base, the J end by 6 bases, with 10 bases between. CDR3 coding DNA: TGCGCCAGCAGCCAAGGCTTGAGTGGCGAGCAGTACTTC. As protein: CASSQGLSGEQYF.

This clone has only one observation. The chain has TRBV11-3 and TRBJ2-2; D is uncertain. This CDR3 is built from 13 residues. Trimming shortened V by 2 bases and J by 6 bases, and 7 bases separated the two germline ends. The germline CDR1 and CDR2 sequences are SGHNT and YENEEA. For the CDR3, the DNA is TGTGCCAGCAGCTTAACCTTAGCCGGGGAGCTGTTTTTT. Protein: CASSLTLAGELFF.

V gene TRBV28 combines with J gene TRBJ2-7; TRBD2 agrees at 16 bases. The V gene end was trimmed by 3 bases and the J gene end by 2 bases; junction bases not matched to a gene: 7. The CDR3 has 18 amino acids. Germline V gene sequence: CDR1 MDHEN, CDR2 SYDVKM. CDR3 sequence: CASSLEPGTSGRAYEQYF. CDR3 in DNA: TGTGCCAGCAGTTTGGAGCCCGGGACTAGCGGGAGGGCCTACGAGCAGTACTTC.

The chain carries TRBV7-9 and TRBJ2-7; D unclear. Trimming took off 1 base at V and 6 bases at J, with 13 bases between the two ends. The CDR3 has 14 residues. CDR1 is SEHNR, CDR2 FQNEAQ, per germline (reference sequence). The CDR3 nucleotides read TGTGCCAGCAGCTTAGGGAGCAAGATAGGCGAGCAGTACTTC. Amino acid sequence: CASSLGSKIGEQYF.

The chain employs TRBV7-9 and TRBJ2-3; D is perhaps TRBD2 (5 bases). The CDR3 runs to 16 residues. Trimming cost V 1 base and J 2 bases, with 13 bases left between them. Per the germline V gene, CDR1 is SEHNR and CDR2 is FQNEAQ (reference sequence). CDR3 DNA sequence: TGTGCCAGCAGCTTAGGTCCCCAGCGGCCCACAGATACGCAGTATTTT. This gives the protein CASSLGPQRPTDTQYF.